This record concerns one T cell receptor (beta chain) sequence. The target antigen is unknown. The sample originates from a study of T cell responses to AZD1222 COVID-19 vaccine. Study findings and constraints: The donor group comprised mostly white British people and more females; the analysis possibly underestimated clonal diversity. Repertoires were obtained only post-peak T cell response. Seropositive at baseline were only a handful of AZD1222 recipients.

Measured with immunoSEQ multiplex PCR; TCRdb has only the in-frame clones, and not every one. The sample lists over 150,000 clones, roughly nine tenths occurring once. This CDR3 region has 13 residues. Germline CDR1 is PRHDT and CDR2 is FYEKMQ (reference sequence). V was cut by 2 bases and J by 7 bases, with 9 bases left in between. This specimen consisted of peripheral blood, obtained on day 0 of AZD1222 vaccination. This sequence originates from an adult in good health. The chain employs TRBV13 and TRBJ2-4, with a tentative D call TRBD1 (5 bases). The CDR3, as DNA: TGTGCCAGCAGCTTATTGGGGCGGAACATTCAGTACTTC. Translation gives CASSLLGRNIQYF.